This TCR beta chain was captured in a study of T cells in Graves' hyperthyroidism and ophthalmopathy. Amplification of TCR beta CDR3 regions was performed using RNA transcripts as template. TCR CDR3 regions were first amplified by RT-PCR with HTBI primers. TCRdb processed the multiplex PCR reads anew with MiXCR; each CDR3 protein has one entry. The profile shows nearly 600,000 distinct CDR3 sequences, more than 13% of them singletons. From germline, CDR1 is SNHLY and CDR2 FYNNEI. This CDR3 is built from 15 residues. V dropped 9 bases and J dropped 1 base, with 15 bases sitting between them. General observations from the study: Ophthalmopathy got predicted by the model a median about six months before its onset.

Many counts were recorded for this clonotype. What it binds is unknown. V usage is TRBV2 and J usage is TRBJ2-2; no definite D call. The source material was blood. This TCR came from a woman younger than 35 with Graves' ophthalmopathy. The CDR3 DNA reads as TGTGCCAGTATGGCCCGCGTGGGGAACACCGGGGAGCTGTTTTTT. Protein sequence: CASMARVGNTGELFF. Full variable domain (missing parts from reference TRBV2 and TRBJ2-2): EPEVTQTPSHQVTQMGQEVILRCVPISNHLYFYWYRQILGQKVEFLVSFYNNEISEKSEIFDDQFSVERPDGSNFTLKIRSTKLEDSAMYFCASMARVGNTGELFFGEGSRLTVL.